This T cell receptor (beta chain) appears in the sequencing data of a study of blood T cells in healthy people across ages. Germline V lookup: CDR1 MGHDK, CDR2 SYGVNS. J gave up 5 bases and V 4 bases, and 10 bases lay outside the gene matches. This CDR3 comprises 15 residues. Using a J-beta primer mix together with a sample-barcoded 5' primer, a second PCR was run for roughly 7 to 11 cycles. MiXCR, run by TCRdb on the 5' RACE reads, gives a single entry per CDR3 protein. The data hold 1.4 million to 1.5 million distinct CDR3 sequences, with 42% observed a single time. The rearrangement joins TRBV25-1 to TRBJ2-5, with 7 bases that match TRBD1. The clonotype comes from a young woman in good health. The sample consisted of blood. CDR3 amino acids: CASSVRDREGETQYF. The CDR3 nucleotides are TGTGCCAGCAGTGTGAGGGACAGAGAAGGGGAGACCCAGTACTTC.